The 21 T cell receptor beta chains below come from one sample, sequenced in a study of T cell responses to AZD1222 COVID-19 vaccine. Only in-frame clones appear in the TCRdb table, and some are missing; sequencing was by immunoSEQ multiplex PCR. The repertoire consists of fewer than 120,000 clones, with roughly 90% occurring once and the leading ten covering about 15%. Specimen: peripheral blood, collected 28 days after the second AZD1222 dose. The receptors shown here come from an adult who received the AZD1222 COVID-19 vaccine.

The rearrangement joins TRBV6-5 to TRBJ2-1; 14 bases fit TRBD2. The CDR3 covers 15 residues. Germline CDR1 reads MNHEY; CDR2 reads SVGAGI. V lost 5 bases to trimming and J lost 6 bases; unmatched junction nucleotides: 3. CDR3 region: CASSRTSGRFNEQFF. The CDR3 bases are TGTGCCAGCAGTAGGACTAGCGGGAGGTTCAATGAGCAGTTCTTC.

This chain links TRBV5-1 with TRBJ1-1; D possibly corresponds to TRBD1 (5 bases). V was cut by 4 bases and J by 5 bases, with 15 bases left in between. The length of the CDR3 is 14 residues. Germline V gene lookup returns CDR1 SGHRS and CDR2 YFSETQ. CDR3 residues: CASSPTGGRTEAFF. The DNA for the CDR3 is TGCGCCAGCAGCCCTACGGGGGGTCGGACTGAAGCTTTCTTT.

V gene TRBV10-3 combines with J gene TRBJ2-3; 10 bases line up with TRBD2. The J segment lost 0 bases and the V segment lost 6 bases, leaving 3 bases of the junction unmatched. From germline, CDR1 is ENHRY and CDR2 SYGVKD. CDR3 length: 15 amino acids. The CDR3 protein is CAIRVAGGSTDTQYF. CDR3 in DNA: TGTGCCATCAGGGTAGCGGGGGGTAGCACAGATACGCAGTATTTT.

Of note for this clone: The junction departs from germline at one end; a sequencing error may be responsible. CDR3 coding DNA: TGTGCCAGCAGCCTAGACAGGGGCAACAATGAGCAGTTCTTC. The encoded protein is CASSLDRGNNEQFF. J is TRBJ2-1 and V is TRBV11-2; 8 bases fit TRBD1. This CDR3 has 14 amino acids. Germline CDR1 reads SGHAT; CDR2 reads FQNNGV.

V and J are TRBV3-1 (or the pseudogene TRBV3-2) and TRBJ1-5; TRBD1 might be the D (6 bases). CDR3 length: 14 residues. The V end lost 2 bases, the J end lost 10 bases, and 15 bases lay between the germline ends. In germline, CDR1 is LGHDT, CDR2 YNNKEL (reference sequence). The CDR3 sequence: CASSQSWGLGPQHF. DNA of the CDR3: TGTGCCAGCAGCCAATCTTGGGGGCTAGGTCCCCAGCATTTT.

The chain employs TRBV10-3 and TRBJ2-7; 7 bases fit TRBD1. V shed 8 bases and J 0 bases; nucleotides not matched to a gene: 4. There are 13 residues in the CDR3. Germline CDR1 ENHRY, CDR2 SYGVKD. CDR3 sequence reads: CAIAGDSSYEQYF. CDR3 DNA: TGTGCCATCGCCGGGGACAGCTCCTACGAGCAGTACTTC.

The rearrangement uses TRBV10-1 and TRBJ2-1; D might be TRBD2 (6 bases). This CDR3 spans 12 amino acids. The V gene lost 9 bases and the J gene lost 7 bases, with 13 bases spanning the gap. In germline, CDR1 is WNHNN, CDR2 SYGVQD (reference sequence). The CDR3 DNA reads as TGCGCCAGTTTGGGACTCCCAAATGAGCAGTTCTTC. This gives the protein CASLGLPNEQFF.

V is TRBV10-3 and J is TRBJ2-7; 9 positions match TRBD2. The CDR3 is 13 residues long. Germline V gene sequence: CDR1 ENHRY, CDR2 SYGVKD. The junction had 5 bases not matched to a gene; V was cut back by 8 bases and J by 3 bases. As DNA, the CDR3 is TGTGCCATCGCGGGGGGGAACCTCTACGAGCAGTACTTC. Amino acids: CAIAGGNLYEQYF.

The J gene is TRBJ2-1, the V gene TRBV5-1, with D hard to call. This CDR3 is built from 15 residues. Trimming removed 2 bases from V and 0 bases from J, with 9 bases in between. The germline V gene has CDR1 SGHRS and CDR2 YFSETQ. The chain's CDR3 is CASSFVLNSYNEQFF. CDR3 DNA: TGCGCCAGCAGCTTCGTCCTGAACTCCTACAATGAGCAGTTCTTC.

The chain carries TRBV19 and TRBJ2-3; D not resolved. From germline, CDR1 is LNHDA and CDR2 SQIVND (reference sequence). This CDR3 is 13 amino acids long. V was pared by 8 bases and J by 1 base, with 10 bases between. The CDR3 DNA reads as TGTGCCAGTTCCTATCTGGGCACAGATACGCAGTATTTT. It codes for CASSYLGTDTQYF.

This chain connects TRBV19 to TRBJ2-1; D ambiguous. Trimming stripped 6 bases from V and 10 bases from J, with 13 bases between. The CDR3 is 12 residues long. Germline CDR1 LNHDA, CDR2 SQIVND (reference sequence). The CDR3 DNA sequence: TGTGCCAGTAGCTTCCCGAGAACGGAGCAGTTCTTC. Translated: CASSFPRTEQFF.

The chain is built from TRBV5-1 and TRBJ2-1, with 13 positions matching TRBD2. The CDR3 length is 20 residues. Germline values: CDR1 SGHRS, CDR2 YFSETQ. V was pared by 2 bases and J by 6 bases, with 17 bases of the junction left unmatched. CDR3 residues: CASSLTGLAGVTAYGNEQFF. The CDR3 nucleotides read TGCGCCAGCAGCTTAACCGGACTAGCGGGAGTAACCGCCTATGGCAATGAGCAGTTCTTC.

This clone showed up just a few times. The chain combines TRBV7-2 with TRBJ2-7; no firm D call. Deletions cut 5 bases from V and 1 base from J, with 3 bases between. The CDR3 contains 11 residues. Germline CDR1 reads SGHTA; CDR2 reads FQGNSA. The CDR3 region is CASSPSYEQYF. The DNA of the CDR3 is TGTGCCAGCAGCCCTTCCTACGAGCAGTACTTC.

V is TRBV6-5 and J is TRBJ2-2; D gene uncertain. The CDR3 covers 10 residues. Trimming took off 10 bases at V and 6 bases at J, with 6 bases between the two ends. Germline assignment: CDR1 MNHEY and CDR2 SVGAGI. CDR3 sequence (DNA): TGTGCCACCCGGCCCGGGGAGCTGTTTTTT. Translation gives CATRPGELFF.

The CDR3 region is CASRNRESGNTIYF. CDR3 DNA: TGTGCCAGCAGGAACAGGGAATCTGGAAACACCATATATTTT. The chain uses TRBV6-5 and TRBJ1-3, with D possibly matching TRBD1 (6 bases). The CDR3 runs 14 residues. Per the germline V gene, CDR1 is MNHEY and CDR2 is SVGAGI. The V end was cut by 6 bases, the J end by 1 base, with 10 bases between.

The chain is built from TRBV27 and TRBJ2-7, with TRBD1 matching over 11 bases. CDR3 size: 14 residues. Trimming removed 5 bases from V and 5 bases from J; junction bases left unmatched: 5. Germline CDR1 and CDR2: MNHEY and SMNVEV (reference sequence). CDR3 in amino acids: CASSRDRGYNEQYF. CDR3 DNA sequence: TGTGCCAGCAGTAGGGACAGGGGGTATAACGAGCAGTACTTC.

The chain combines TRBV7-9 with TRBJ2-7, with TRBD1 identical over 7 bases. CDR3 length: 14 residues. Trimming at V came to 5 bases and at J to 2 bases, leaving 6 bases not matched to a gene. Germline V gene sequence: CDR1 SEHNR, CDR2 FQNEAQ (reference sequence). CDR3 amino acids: CASSTTGIPYEQYF. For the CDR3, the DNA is TGTGCCAGCAGCACGACAGGGATCCCCTACGAGCAGTACTTC.

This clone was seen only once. The CDR3 protein is CASSSSPEDTEAFF. CDR3 DNA: TGTGCCAGCAGTTCTTCCCCGGAGGACACTGAAGCTTTCTTT. V is TRBV27 and J is TRBJ1-1; D is undetermined. V lost 4 bases, J lost 3 bases, and 12 bases lay in between. The CDR3 has 14 residues. Germline V lookup: CDR1 MNHEY, CDR2 SMNVEV (reference sequence).

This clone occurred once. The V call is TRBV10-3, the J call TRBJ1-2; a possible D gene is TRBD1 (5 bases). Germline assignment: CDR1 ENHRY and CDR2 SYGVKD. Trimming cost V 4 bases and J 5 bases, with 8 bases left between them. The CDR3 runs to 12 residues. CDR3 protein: CAISGAGYGYTF. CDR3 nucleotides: TGTGCCATCAGTGGTGCAGGGTATGGCTACACCTTC.

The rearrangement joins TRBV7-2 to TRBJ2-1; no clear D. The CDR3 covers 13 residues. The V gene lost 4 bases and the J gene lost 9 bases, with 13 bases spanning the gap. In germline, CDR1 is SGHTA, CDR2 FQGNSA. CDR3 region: CASSSYRHVEQFF. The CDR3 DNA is TGTGCCAGCAGCTCCTACCGGCACGTTGAGCAGTTCTTC. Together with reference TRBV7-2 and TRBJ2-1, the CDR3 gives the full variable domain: GAGVSQSPSNKVTEKGKDVELRCDPISGHTALYWYRQSLGQGLEFLIYFQGNSAPDKSGLPSDRFSAERTGGSVSTLTIQRTQQEDSAVYLCASSSYRHVEQFFGPGTRLTVL.

The CDR3 sequence: CASSLTLRRWFDTIYF. CDR3 in DNA: TGTGCCAGCAGCTTAACGTTGCGACGGTGGTTTGACACCATATATTTT. The gene calls are TRBV7-3 and TRBJ1-3, with D uncertain. Between the trimmed V and J ends, which lost 0 bases and 8 bases, there was a span of 17 bases. Germline values: CDR1 SGHTA, CDR2 FQGTGA. The CDR3 sequence is 16 residues long.